Below, 17 T cell receptor beta chains from the same sample are listed, as sequenced in a study of OX40 agonist ivuxolimab in advanced cancers. TCRdb keeps only in-frame clones here, not all; method: immunoSEQ multiplex PCR. This sample carries around 79,000 clones, about 88% of them seen once, and the ten largest clones take about 4%. This material consisted of CD4+ or CD8+ T cells sorted from blood, taken in a trial of the OX40 agonist ivuxolimab. All receptors come from an adult with an advanced solid tumor such as melanoma, head and neck, liver or kidney cancer.

The V gene is TRBV19, the J gene TRBJ2-6; 10 bases are a match to TRBD2. Germline CDR1 and CDR2: LNHDA and SQIVND (reference sequence). CDR3 length: 18 residues. The V and J ends lost 3 bases and 0 bases, in that order; junction bases with no gene match: 5. The CDR3 loop is CASSIGLAGDSGANVLTF. The CDR3 nucleotides read TGTGCCAGTAGTATTGGGCTAGCGGGAGACTCTGGGGCCAACGTCCTGACTTTC.

The chain is built from TRBV27 and TRBJ2-7; D remains ambiguous. The CDR3 runs to 15 residues. The V end was cut by 0 bases, the J end by 2 bases, with 11 bases between. From germline, CDR1 is MNHEY and CDR2 SMNVEV (reference sequence). DNA for the CDR3: TGTGCCAGCAGTTTATCGTTGGTCGGGCCCTACGAGCAGTACTTC. This codes for CASSLSLVGPYEQYF.

This sequence joins TRBV30 and TRBJ2-3; possibly TRBD2 for D (6 bases). Germline CDR1 GTSNPN, CDR2 SVGIG (reference sequence). The ends were cut back, 2 bases at V and 3 bases at J, with 15 bases in the middle. The CDR3 spans 15 residues. The DNA for the CDR3 is TGTGCCTGGAGTCGTCGGGAGAGGTGGACAGATACGCAGTATTTT. Its protein is CAWSRRERWTDTQYF.

The chain recombines TRBV6-5 with TRBJ2-1; the D gene is possibly TRBD2 (6 bases). The CDR3 loop spans 15 amino acids. CDR1 and CDR2 (germline): MNHEY, SVGAGI. V was trimmed by 2 bases and J by 5 bases, leaving 13 bases between them. The CDR3 here is CASSYRRTTNNEQFF. The CDR3 coding sequence is TGTGCCAGCAGTTACAGGCGGACTACAAACAATGAGCAGTTCTTC.

This clone was seen a single time. The chain carries TRBV28 and TRBJ1-5; no reliable D call. Trimming removed 5 bases at V and 5 bases at J, with 13 bases between. The germline CDR1 and CDR2 sequences are MDHEN and SYDVKM. The CDR3 length is 14 residues. CDR3 coding DNA: TGTGCCAGCAGTATCCAGGTATCGGATCAGCCCCAGCATTTT. Translation gives CASSIQVSDQPQHF.

The chain combines TRBV7-3 with TRBJ2-3; tentatively, D is TRBD1 (7 bases). With 2 bases removed from V and 2 bases from J, the gap between germline ends came to 20 bases. The germline CDR1 and CDR2 sequences are SGHTA and FQGTGA. The CDR3 consists of 18 residues. The CDR3 sequence: CASSLGSEGAGTTDTQYF. The CDR3 DNA reads TGTGCCAGCAGCTTAGGATCGGAGGGGGCCGGGACCACAGATACGCAGTATTTT.

The rearrangement joins TRBV27 to TRBJ2-7; the D is unclear. Between the trimmed V and J ends, which lost 5 bases and 0 bases, there was a span of 17 bases. CDR1 is MNHEY, CDR2 SMNVEV, per germline (reference sequence). The CDR3 consists of 16 residues. CDR3 coding DNA: TGTGCCAGCAGTCCCCTCAAGGGCCATGGCTCCTACGAGCAGTACTTC. It yields the protein CASSPLKGHGSYEQYF.

The chain employs TRBV5-1 and TRBJ1-1; D ambiguous. This CDR3 has 13 amino acids. The V gene's germline CDR1 is SGHRS and CDR2 YFSETQ. Between the trimmed V and J ends, which lost 7 bases and 0 bases, there was a span of 10 bases. The CDR3 nucleotides read TGCGCCAGCGCAATCGGAATGAACACTGAAGCTTTCTTT. Its translation: CASAIGMNTEAFF.

The chain has TRBV30 and TRBJ2-5; a possible D gene is TRBD2 (6 bases). The DNA matches TRBJ2-7 better at its end, which makes the J call doubtful. Germline V CDR1 and CDR2: GTSNPN, SVGIG (reference sequence). This CDR3 spans 15 amino acids. The DNA of the CDR3 is TGTGCCTGGAGTCTGGGGACTCTTACCGCGTACGAGCAGTACTTC. Its translation is CAWSLGTLTAYEQYF.

V and J are TRBV6-1 and TRBJ1-2; 11 bases agree with TRBD1. V lost 5 bases and J lost 6; bases outside the gene matches: 5. Germline V gives CDR1 MNHNS, CDR2 SASEGT. The CDR3 has 14 residues. Here the CDR3 DNA reads TGTGCCAGCAGTACCCCGGGACAGGGGGATGGCTACACCTTC. Protein: CASSTPGQGDGYTF.

The chain uses TRBV5-1 and TRBJ2-7; a possible D gene is TRBD1 (6 bases). Per the germline V gene, CDR1 is SGHRS and CDR2 is YFSETQ. V was shortened by 2 bases and J by 4 bases, with 7 bases between the two germline ends. The CDR3 extends over 12 amino acids. This chain's CDR3 is CASSLQGYEQYF. CDR3 sequence (DNA): TGCGCCAGCAGCTTACAGGGTTACGAGCAGTACTTC.

The rearrangement links TRBV19 to TRBJ1-5; no reliable D call. The V gene's germline CDR1 is LNHDA and CDR2 SQIVND (reference sequence). The CDR3 is 14 amino acids. The V end lost 3 bases, the J end lost 1 base, and 7 bases lay between the germline ends. CDR3 residues: CASSMARSNQPQHF. CDR3 in DNA: TGTGCCAGTAGTATGGCAAGGAGCAATCAGCCCCAGCATTTT.

The chain couples TRBV9 to TRBJ2-5, with TRBD2 matching 10 bases. From germline, CDR1 is SGDLS and CDR2 YYNGEE. The CDR3 extends over 15 amino acids. Trimming at V came to 3 bases and at J to 5 bases, leaving 7 bases not matched to a gene. The CDR3: CASSALGTSAETQYF. The CDR3 DNA is TGTGCCAGCAGCGCCCTAGGGACTAGCGCCGAGACCCAGTACTTC.

The chain links TRBV28 to TRBJ1-4; TRBD1 might be the D (5 bases). Trimming pared 1 base from V and 6 bases from J, leaving 6 bases between. This CDR3 has 13 residues. CDR1 is MDHEN, CDR2 SYDVKM, per germline. The CDR3 DNA reads as TGTGCCAGCAGTTTATCAGGGCATGAAAAACTGTTTTTT. Protein product: CASSLSGHEKLFF.

This chain joins TRBV19 and TRBJ1-1; possible D gene TRBD1, 6 bases. The CDR3 length is 17 residues. Germline V CDR1 and CDR2: LNHDA, SQIVND (reference sequence). The germline V and J ends were trimmed by 5 bases and 1 base, with 20 bases remaining between them. CDR3: CASSYIGGARANTEAFF. As DNA, the CDR3 is TGTGCCAGTAGTTACATTGGGGGGGCGCGGGCGAACACTGAAGCTTTCTTT.

The chain couples TRBV28 to TRBJ1-5; the D is unclear. This CDR3 has 15 residues. CDR1 is MDHEN, CDR2 SYDVKM, per germline. Trimming took 0 bases from V and 3 from J, leaving 9 bases between them. The CDR3 nucleotides are TGTGCCAGCAGTTTATGGGAAACCCTCAATCAGCCCCAGCATTTT. It codes for CASSLWETLNQPQHF.

V is TRBV25-1 and J is TRBJ2-7; D is perhaps TRBD2 (6 bases). The CDR3 is made up of 13 amino acids. Germline V lookup: CDR1 MGHDK, CDR2 SYGVNS. Between the trimmed V and J ends, which lost 8 bases and 3 bases, there was a span of 14 bases. The CDR3 coding sequence is TGTGCCAGCCCTAGCGAGGGGAACTACGAGCAGTACTTC. Amino acid sequence: CASPSEGNYEQYF.